What follows are 2 T cell receptor beta chains derived from one specimen sequenced in a study of identical twins. Each CDR3 protein gets one entry after TCRdb re-called the 5' RACE reads with MiXCR. The table has 200,000 to 300,000 distinct CDR3 sequences, over 9.5% seen once; the top ten hold 9% to 10%. Sequencing used memory T cells sorted from blood. The receptors here all came from a man aged 45-65 years in good health.

This clonotype was counted a few times. The chain combines TRBV11-1 with TRBJ2-3, with a possible D match to TRBD2 (6 bases). Germline V gene lookup returns CDR1 SGHAT and CDR2 FQDESV (reference sequence). Deletions cut 6 bases from V and 4 bases from J, with 17 bases between. There are 15 residues in the CDR3. CDR3 DNA sequence: TGTGCCAGCAGGCGAGACCGGTCGGGAGCAGATACGCAGTATTTT. This codes for CASRRDRSGADTQYF.

This clonotype was recorded a few times. The chain has TRBV7-2 and TRBJ2-7, with 8 positions matching TRBD1. CDR1 SGHTA and CDR2 FQGNSA come from the germline V gene. The length of the CDR3 is 15 residues. The ends lost 2 bases at V and 2 bases at J; junction bases unmatched: 5. In DNA form, the CDR3 reads TGTGCCAGCAGCTTACAGGGGGCGGCAACCTACGAGCAGTACTTC. Amino acids: CASSLQGAATYEQYF. Combining the CDR3 with reference TRBV7-2 and TRBJ2-7 gives the whole variable domain GAGVSQSPSNKVTEKGKDVELRCDPISGHTALYWYRQSLGQGLEFLIYFQGNSAPDKSGLPSDRFSAERTGGSVSTLTIQRTQQEDSAVYLCASSLQGAATYEQYFGPGTRLTVT.